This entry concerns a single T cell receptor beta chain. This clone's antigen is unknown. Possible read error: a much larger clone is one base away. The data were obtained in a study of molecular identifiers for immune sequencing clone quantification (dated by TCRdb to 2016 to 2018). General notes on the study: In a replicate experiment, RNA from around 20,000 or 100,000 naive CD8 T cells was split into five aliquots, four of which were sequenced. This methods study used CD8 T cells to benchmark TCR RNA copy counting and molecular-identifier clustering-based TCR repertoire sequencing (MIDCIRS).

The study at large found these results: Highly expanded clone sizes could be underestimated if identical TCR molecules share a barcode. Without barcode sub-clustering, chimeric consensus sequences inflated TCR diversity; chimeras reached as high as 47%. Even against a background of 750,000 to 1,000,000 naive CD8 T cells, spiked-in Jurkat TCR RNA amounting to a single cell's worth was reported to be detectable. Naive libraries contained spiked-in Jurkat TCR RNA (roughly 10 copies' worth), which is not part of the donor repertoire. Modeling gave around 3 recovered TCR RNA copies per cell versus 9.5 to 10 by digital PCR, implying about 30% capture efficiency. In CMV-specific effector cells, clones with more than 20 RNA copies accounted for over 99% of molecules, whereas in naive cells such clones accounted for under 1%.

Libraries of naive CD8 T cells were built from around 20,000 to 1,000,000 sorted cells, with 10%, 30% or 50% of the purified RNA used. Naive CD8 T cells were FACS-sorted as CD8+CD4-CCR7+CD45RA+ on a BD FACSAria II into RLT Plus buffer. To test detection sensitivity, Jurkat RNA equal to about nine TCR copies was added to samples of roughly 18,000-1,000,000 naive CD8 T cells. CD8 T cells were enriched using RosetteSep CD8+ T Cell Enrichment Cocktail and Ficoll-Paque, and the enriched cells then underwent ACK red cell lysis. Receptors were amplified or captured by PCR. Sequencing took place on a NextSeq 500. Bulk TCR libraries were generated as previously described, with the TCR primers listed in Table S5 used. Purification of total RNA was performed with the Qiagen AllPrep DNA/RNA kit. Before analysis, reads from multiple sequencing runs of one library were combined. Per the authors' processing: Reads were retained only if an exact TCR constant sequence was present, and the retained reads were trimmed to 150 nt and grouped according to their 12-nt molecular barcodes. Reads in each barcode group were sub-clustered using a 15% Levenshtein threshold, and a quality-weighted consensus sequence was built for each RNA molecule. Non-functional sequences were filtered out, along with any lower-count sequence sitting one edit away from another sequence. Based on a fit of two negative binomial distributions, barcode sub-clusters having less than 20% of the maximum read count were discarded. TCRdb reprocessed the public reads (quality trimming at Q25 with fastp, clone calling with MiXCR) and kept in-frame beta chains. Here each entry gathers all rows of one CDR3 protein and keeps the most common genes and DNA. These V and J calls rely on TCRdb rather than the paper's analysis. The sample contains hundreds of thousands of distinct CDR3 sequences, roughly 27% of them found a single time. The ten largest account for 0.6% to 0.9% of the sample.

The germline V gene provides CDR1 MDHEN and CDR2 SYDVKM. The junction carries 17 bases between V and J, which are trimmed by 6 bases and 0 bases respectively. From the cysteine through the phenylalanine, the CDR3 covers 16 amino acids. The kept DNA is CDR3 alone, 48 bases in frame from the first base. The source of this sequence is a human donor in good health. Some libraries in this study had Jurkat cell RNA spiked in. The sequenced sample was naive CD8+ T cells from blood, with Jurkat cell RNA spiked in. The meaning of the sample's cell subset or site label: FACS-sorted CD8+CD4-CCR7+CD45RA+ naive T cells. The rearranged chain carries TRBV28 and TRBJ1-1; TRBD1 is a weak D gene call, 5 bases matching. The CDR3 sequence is CASRTRLGDLNTEAFF. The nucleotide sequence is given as TGTGCCAGCAGGACACGACTGGGGGACCTGAACACTGAAGCTTTCTTT.